The entry below gives a single TCR beta chain sequence along with its context. Its cognate antigen has yet to be identified. Base qualities are not provided; no much larger clone lies one nucleotide away. Receptors were amplified or captured by the immunoSEQ multiplex PCR assay. Sourced from immuneACCESS, this table was stored by TCRdb with only in-frame sequences that have V and J called. A share of the clones is absent; for the studies checked, an unresolved V gene accounts for under half, and the remainder has no known explanation. The sample profile shows 98,000 or so clones; approximately 93% of them were found once. The ten largest clonotypes hold 0.99% of the sample. This sample stems from a study of T cell changes during pregnancy in multiple sclerosis (dated 2019 in TCRdb). With regard to the full study: In women with multiple sclerosis, the researchers looked at how the T cell repertoire shifted as pregnancy progressed.

V ends up 0 bases short and J 6 bases short, with an unmatched junction base count of 2. Reading the germline V gene (reference sequence) gives CDR1 SGHNT and CDR2 YYREEE. From the cysteine up to the phenylalanine, the CDR3 has a length of 14 residues. Just CDR3 DNA is preserved here, 42 bases in frame from base 1. Sequenced here: peripheral blood, sampled after pregnancy. The source is a female donor with multiple sclerosis, enrolled in a pregnancy study. The sequence links TRBV5-4 to TRBJ2-3, and TRBD2 aligns with 9 junction nucleotides. The nucleotides read TGTGCCAGCAGCTTGGTAGCGGGAGACGATACGCAGTATTTT. This encodes CASSLVAGDDTQYF.